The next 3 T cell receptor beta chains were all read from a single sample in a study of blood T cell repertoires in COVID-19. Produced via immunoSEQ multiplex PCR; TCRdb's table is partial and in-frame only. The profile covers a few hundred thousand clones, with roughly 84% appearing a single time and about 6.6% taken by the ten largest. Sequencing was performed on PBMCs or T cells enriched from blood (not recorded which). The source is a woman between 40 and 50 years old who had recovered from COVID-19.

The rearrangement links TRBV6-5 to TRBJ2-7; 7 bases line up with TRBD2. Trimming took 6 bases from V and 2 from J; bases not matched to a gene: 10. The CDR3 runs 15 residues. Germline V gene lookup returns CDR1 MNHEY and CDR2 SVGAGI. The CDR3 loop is CASRRGEGPTYEQYF. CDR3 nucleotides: TGTGCCAGCAGACGTGGGGAGGGACCTACCTACGAGCAGTACTTC.

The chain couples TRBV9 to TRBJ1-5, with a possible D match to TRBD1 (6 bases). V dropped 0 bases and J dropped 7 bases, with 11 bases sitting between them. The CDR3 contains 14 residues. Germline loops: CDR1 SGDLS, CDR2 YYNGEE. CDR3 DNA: TGTGCCAGCAGCGTAGAGGGGGTAGGCCAGCCCCAGCATTTT. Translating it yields CASSVEGVGQPQHF.

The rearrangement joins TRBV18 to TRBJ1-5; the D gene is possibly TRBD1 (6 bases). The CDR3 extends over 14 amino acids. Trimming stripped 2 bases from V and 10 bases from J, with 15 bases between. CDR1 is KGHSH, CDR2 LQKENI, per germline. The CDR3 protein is CASSPGGQGIPQHF. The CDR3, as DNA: TGTGCCAGCTCACCAGGGGGACAAGGTATACCCCAGCATTTT. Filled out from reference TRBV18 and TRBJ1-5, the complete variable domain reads NAGVMQNPRHLVRRRGQEARLRCSPMKGHSHVYWYRQLPEEGLKFMVYLQKENIIDESGMPKERFSAEFPKEGPSILRIQQVVRGDSAAYFCASSPGGQGIPQHFGDGTRLSIL.